One T cell receptor beta chain is described in this entry. The antigen is not known. Germline CDR1 is SEHNR and CDR2 is FQNEAQ (reference sequence). V lost 2 bases and J lost 8; bases outside the gene matches: 6. The CDR3 has 15 amino acids. This specimen belongs to a study of PD-1 blockade in classical Hodgkin lymphoma. Study findings and constraints: Reasons behind the repertoire differences stay unclear, perhaps disease activity or earlier therapy.

Here immunoSEQ multiplex PCR was the method, and the copy in TCRdb shows in-frame clones only, minus some. The sample holds just over 35,000 clones, approximately 69% seen once. Relapses following autologous stem cell transplantation were seen in all patients, with brentuximab vedotin exposure varying. The TCR was taken from a human donor with classical Hodgkin lymphoma. The genes are TRBV7-9 and TRBJ1-4, with TRBD1 matching over 9 bases. The source was peripheral blood mononuclear cells (PBMCs), collected before the second cycle of nivolumab. This chain's CDR3 is CASSLRQGDWEKLFF. CDR3 nucleotide sequence: TGTGCCAGCAGCTTAAGACAGGGGGATTGGGAAAAACTGTTTTTT.